This T cell receptor (beta chain) came from a study of T-cell reconstitution after alpha-beta-depleted transplantation in children. V gave up 5 bases and J gave up 4 bases; unmatched junction bases: 11. This CDR3 has 14 residues. Germline V CDR1 and CDR2: DFQATT, SNEGSKA (reference sequence). This clonotype was detected ten times or more. The antigen is unknown. Preparation of the TCRbeta library involved a method that used unique molecular identifiers. Using its own MiXCR run on the PCR reads, TCRdb lists one record per CDR3 protein. The table includes 550,000 to 600,000 distinct CDR3 sequences, about 23% detected once. General study results and limits: Among T cells one year after transplant, newly produced cells accounted for most counts and diversity.

The gene calls are TRBV20-1 and TRBJ2-7; TRBD2 aligns across 7 bases. The TCR comes from a boy under three years old who had a stem cell transplant for acute myeloid leukemia, so the T cells may come from the graft donor. The sequenced sample was PBMCs, mostly from graft donor cells, obtained 360 days after TCRalphabeta/CD19-depleted stem cell transplant. The CDR3 sequence: CSAPNGGITYEQYF. The CDR3, as DNA: TGCAGTGCTCCCAACGGGGGGATAACGTACGAGCAGTACTTC.